Shown below are 11 T cell receptor beta chains from a single sample sequenced in a study of blood T cells in healthy people across ages (dated by TCRdb to the mid-2010s). The library was prepared using 5' RACE. Instrument on record: Illumina HiSeq 2500. A second PCR of about 7 to 12 cycles was run with a J-beta primer mix and a sample-barcoded 5' primer. Clones were called with MiXCR by TCRdb after fastp trimmed the public reads at Q25, and only in-frame beta chains were retained. Rows merge per CDR3 protein into single entries with the most common DNA and genes. The sample table holds some 690,000 distinct CDR3 sequences, of which approximately 22% were seen once. Of the sample, roughly 22% falls within the top ten clones. The sequenced material came from blood. These receptor sequences come from a man between 65 and 85 years old in good health.

This clonotype was detected only a few times. Written as DNA, the CDR3 is TGTGCCAGCAGCCAAGGGCGAGGGGTAGCTGGAAACACCATATATTTT. Protein: CASSQGRGVAGNTIYF. The rearrangement joins TRBV14 to TRBJ1-3; D is perhaps TRBD1 (5 bases). CDR3 length: 16 amino acids. Germline assignment: CDR1 SGHDN and CDR2 FVKESK. The germline V and J ends were trimmed by 1 base and 2 bases, with 12 bases remaining between them.

This clonotype was observed a handful of times. The gene calls are TRBV6-2 or TRBV6-3 and TRBJ2-7; 8 positions agree with TRBD2. The CDR3 has 14 residues. V was pared by 7 bases and J by 1 base, with 6 bases of the junction left unmatched. The germline gives CDR1 MNHEY, CDR2 SVGEGT. CDR3 protein: CASTGLARSYEQYF. In nucleotides, the CDR3 is TGTGCCAGCACCGGACTAGCTAGGTCCTACGAGCAGTACTTC.

V is TRBV5-5 and J is TRBJ1-1; D call uncertain. Germline CDR1 SGHKS, CDR2 YYEKEE (reference sequence). CDR3 length equals 14 residues. Trimming took off 0 bases at V and 4 bases at J, with 10 bases between the two ends. The CDR3 protein is CASSLGLHGTEAFF. The CDR3 nucleotides read TGTGCCAGCAGCTTGGGACTTCATGGCACTGAAGCTTTCTTT.

This clonotype was observed a handful of times. The gene calls are TRBV12-3 or TRBV12-4 and TRBJ1-2; 7 bases match TRBD1. CDR3 length: 17 residues. The V gene end was trimmed by 0 bases and the J gene end by 8 bases; junction bases not matched to a gene: 15. As DNA, the CDR3 is TGTGCCAGCAGTTTAGCCTCGAGACAGGGCGCTGCCATCGGCTACACCTTC. Encoded protein: CASSLASRQGAAIGYTF.

A few counts support this clonotype. The chain recombines TRBV7-7 with TRBJ2-5, with 7 bases aligning to TRBD2. The germline V gene has CDR1 SSHAT and CDR2 FNYEAQ (reference sequence). With V trimmed by 1 base and J by 2 bases, 7 bases remained unmatched. The CDR3 is 16 residues long. CDR3 DNA: TGTGCCAGCAGCTTAGATACGGAGCGGGGTCAAGAGACCCAGTACTTC. Protein product: CASSLDTERGQETQYF.

The chain links TRBV20-1 to TRBJ2-3; tentative D call: TRBD2 (6 bases). CDR3 length: 13 residues. The germline V gene encodes CDR1 DFQATT and CDR2 SNEGSKA (reference sequence). The V end was cut by 5 bases, the J end by 1 base, with 10 bases between. DNA of the CDR3: TGCAGTGCTGGGCCGGGAGGCACAGATACGCAGTATTTT. It codes for CSAGPGGTDTQYF.

The chain has TRBV12-3 or TRBV12-4 and TRBJ1-5, with 9 bases aligning to TRBD1. Trimming removed 3 bases from V and 6 bases from J; junction bases left unmatched: 6. This CDR3 has 15 amino acids. CDR3 DNA: TGTGCCAGCAGTTTTGGGGGGACAGGGTTTCAGCCCCAGCATTTT. Residues: CASSFGGTGFQPQHF.

The rearrangement joins TRBV7-2 to TRBJ1-4; tentatively, D is TRBD1 (5 bases). The CDR3 is 14 residues long. V gave up 0 bases and J gave up 8 bases, with 10 bases separating them. CDR1 and CDR2 from the germline V gene are SGHTA and FQGNSA. The CDR3 sequence is CASSLARDGEKLFF. The CDR3 DNA follows: TGTGCCAGCAGCTTAGCCAGGGATGGGGAAAAACTGTTTTTT.

The chain links TRBV20-1 to TRBJ1-2; TRBD1 might be the D (5 bases). The CDR3 loop spans 17 amino acids. The germline V and J ends were trimmed by 1 base and 5 bases, with 23 bases remaining between them. The germline CDR1 and CDR2 sequences are DFQATT and SNEGSKA (reference sequence). The CDR3 DNA sequence: TGCAGTGCTAGAGTCGTCACCTCAGAACAGGCCCCTTATGGCTACACCTTC. It yields the protein CSARVVTSEQAPYGYTF.

This sequence joins TRBV28 and TRBJ2-3, with TRBD2 as a possible D gene (7 bases). This CDR3 has 14 amino acids. V was pared by 3 bases and J by 4 bases, with 11 bases between. Per germline, CDR1 MDHEN and CDR2 SYDVKM. The CDR3 sequence is CASSFRGAADTQYF. In DNA, the CDR3 is TGTGCCAGCAGTTTCCGGGGGGCGGCAGATACGCAGTATTTT.

The chain joins TRBV24-1 to TRBJ1-4, with TRBD1 as a possible D gene (6 bases). The CDR3 has 15 amino acids. The V gene's germline CDR1 is KGHDR and CDR2 SFDVKD. V was shortened by 3 bases and J by 7 bases, with 14 bases between the two germline ends. CDR3 in amino acids: CATSDGGTQGEKLFF. CDR3 DNA sequence: TGTGCCACCAGTGATGGGGGGACACAGGGTGAAAAACTGTTTTTT.